The T cell receptor beta chain described here comes from a study of T-cell memory formation after mild COVID-19 (dated by TCRdb to about 2021). Turning to the overall study: Most TCR sequence clusters were specific to one of the two donors. Two young, previously healthy adult volunteers made up the cohort, one male and one female. In a couple of donors, T-cell clones that expanded and contracted after mild COVID-19 were tracked by sequencing TCRalpha and TCRbeta repertoires over time. Overall study outcomes, separate from this receptor: Contracting CD4+ clones appeared mostly in the CM and EM memory subsets, whereas CD8+ clones were enriched in EMRA. The study covered only two mild cases, and larger cohorts including severe cases with pre-infection samples were considered necessary. Whether the second-wave clones peaking on day 37 were SARS-CoV-2 specific was not confirmed. Clones that contracted from day 15 to 85 showed balanced CD4/CD8 phenotypes, whereas a second wave of clones that expanded from day 15 to 37 leaned towards CD4+. Some responding clones were detected in pre-infection memory, which suggested that pre-existing cross-reactive memory T cells had joined the SARS-CoV-2 response.

Its CDR3 holds 14 amino acids, cysteine through phenylalanine. Only the CDR3 DNA is retained, 42 bases long and in frame from the first base. Looking up the germline V gene yields CDR1 SQVTM and CDR2 ANQGSEA. Trimming removed 1 base from V and 3 bases from J; the gene matches leave 6 bases unexplained. Ficoll-Paque density gradient centrifugation was the method used to isolate PBMCs. Turning to this clonotype: The clone's antigen remains unknown. No per-base quality is available; no much larger clone lies one base away.

This sample was sequenced with an Illumina NovaSeq 6000. TCRalpha and TCRbeta cDNA libraries were built by 5'RACE with constant-segment primers, adding sample barcodes and unique molecular identifiers. RNA was extracted from every sample with Trizol reagent. Amplification of the libraries took two PCR steps, and the second step added a second sample barcode plus Illumina TruSeq adapters. Libraries were sequenced on an Illumina NovaSeq with 2 x 150 bp paired-end reads. Per the authors' processing: Reads were demultiplexed and collapsed into UMI-guided consensus sequences with migec v1.2.7. Using mixcr v2.1.11, UMI consensuses were aligned to TRA and TRB V and J templates and then assembled into clonotypes. A clonotype was counted as expanded or contracted only if both edgeR and NoisET called the change significant, with noise models trained on biological replicates. For edgeR calls, the cutoffs were a false discovery rate-adjusted p below 0.01 and a log2 fold-change threshold of 1. PCA with hierarchical clustering of max-normalized trajectories of the 1000 most abundant clonotypes was used as exploratory dynamics analysis. Separately sequenced CD4+ and CD8+ repertoires were used to assign a CD4 or CD8 phenotype to each responding clone. TCRdb itself trimmed the public reads at Q25 with fastp, ran MiXCR and retained productive beta chains. Identical CDR3 proteins give one entry, which carries the most common genes and DNA. These V and J calls derive from TCRdb rather than the authors' analysis. This sample comprises about 320,000 distinct CDR3 sequences, more than 13% of them detected only once. The ten largest account for under 25% of the sample.

The source of this sequence is a young man who had mild COVID-19 (a few samples of this study predate the infection). The sample titles of this study are shuffled in the database, so cell type and time point are left out; the donor was told from shared clones. Sequenced sample: PBMCs or a T cell subset sorted from them (not recorded which). The V and J segments used are TRBV29-1 and TRBJ2-7; TRBD2 aligns with 7 central bases. CDR3 protein: CSVEVDPGGYEQYF. The nucleotide sequence is TGCAGCGTTGAAGTCGACCCGGGAGGCTACGAGCAGTACTTC.